The 10 T cell receptor beta chains given below trace back to one sample, sequenced in a study of T cell responses to AZD1222 COVID-19 vaccine. Produced via immunoSEQ multiplex PCR; TCRdb's table is partial and in-frame only. Here the sample spans 140,000 or so clones, 88% being singletons. Sequenced here: peripheral blood, sampled 28 days after the second AZD1222 dose. The receptors were sampled from an adult who received the AZD1222 COVID-19 vaccine.

This clone was recorded once. The gene calls are TRBV2 and TRBJ1-1; tentatively, D is TRBD1 (5 bases). V lost 4 bases, J lost 3 bases, and 15 bases lay in between. Germline values: CDR1 SNHLY, CDR2 FYNNEI. The CDR3 length is 15 residues. The CDR3 DNA reads as TGTGCCAGCAGTGGGTATCGGGGGTTAGACACTGAAGCTTTCTTT. It translates to CASSGYRGLDTEAFF.

This chain connects TRBV7-9 to TRBJ2-1, with unresolved D. The CDR3 spans 13 residues. In germline, CDR1 is SEHNR, CDR2 FQNEAQ (reference sequence). The V end lost 11 bases, the J end lost 7 bases, and 18 bases lay between the germline ends. The CDR3 is CAGTPVGKNEQFF. The CDR3 DNA reads as TGTGCCGGAACTCCTGTGGGGAAAAATGAGCAGTTCTTC.

The genes are TRBV5-4 and TRBJ2-1; 7 bases agree with TRBD2. The CDR3 covers 16 residues. The germline CDR1 and CDR2 sequences are SGHNT and YYREEE (reference sequence). The ends lost 0 bases at V and 0 bases at J; junction bases unmatched: 3. The CDR3 loop is CASSLGGGSSYNEQFF. CDR3 bases: TGTGCCAGCAGCTTGGGGGGCGGGAGCTCCTACAATGAGCAGTTCTTC.

This rearrangement joins TRBV2 to TRBJ2-7; TRBD2 aligns across 9 bases. The germline CDR1 and CDR2 sequences are SNHLY and FYNNEI. The CDR3 has 15 amino acids. V was pared by 8 bases and J by 3 bases, with 11 bases of the junction left unmatched. The CDR3, as DNA: TGTGCCAGCGTTTCGGAGCGGGGGGCGAACTACGAGCAGTACTTC. Translated: CASVSERGANYEQYF.

J is TRBJ1-6 and V is TRBV5-6, with a tentative D call TRBD1 (6 bases). The CDR3 has 15 amino acids. The germline V gene encodes CDR1 SGHDT and CDR2 YYEEEE. Trimming took 4 bases from V and 10 from J, leaving 18 bases between them. The CDR3 coding sequence is TGTGCCAGCAGCCAGGGACACCTCAGGGACTCACCCCTCCACTTT. It is translated as CASSQGHLRDSPLHF.

The rearrangement joins TRBV30 to TRBJ2-1; TRBD2 aligns across 8 bases. The germline V gene encodes CDR1 GTSNPN and CDR2 SVGIG (reference sequence). J was trimmed by 9 bases and V by 0 bases; bases with no gene match: 4. The CDR3 contains 13 residues. The CDR3 protein is CAWSVHSGAEQFF. The CDR3 bases are TGTGCCTGGAGTGTACATAGCGGGGCTGAGCAGTTCTTC.

The CDR3 coding sequence is TGTGCCAGCAGTTTAGACCTCCGGACCCAGTACTTC. Protein product: CASSLDLRTQYF. V gene TRBV28 combines with J gene TRBJ2-5; the D is unclear. The CDR3 consists of 12 residues. Trimming took off 2 bases at V and 7 bases at J, with 8 bases between the two ends. Per the germline V gene, CDR1 is MDHEN and CDR2 is SYDVKM.

This chain connects TRBV28 to TRBJ2-2; 10 bases are shared with TRBD2. Trimming removed 5 bases from V and 4 bases from J; junction bases left unmatched: 7. The CDR3 totals 16 residues. Germline lookup yields CDR1 MDHEN and CDR2 SYDVKM. The CDR3 sequence is CASSPSSGGGTGELFF. The DNA of the CDR3 is TGTGCCAGCAGTCCCTCTAGCGGGGGAGGCACCGGGGAGCTGTTTTTT.

Concerning this clone: Other DNA variants within this sample encode the same CDR3. The rearrangement links TRBV11-2 to TRBJ1-2; D possibly corresponds to TRBD1 (5 bases). In germline, CDR1 is SGHAT, CDR2 FQNNGV. This CDR3 is built from 11 residues. V lost 1 base and J 8 bases, leaving 5 bases between the germline ends. CDR3 amino acids: CASSLGGGYTF. The CDR3 DNA is TGTGCCAGCAGCTTAGGGGGCGGCTACACCTTC.

The chain joins TRBV7-9 to TRBJ1-4, with 10 nucleotides matching TRBD1. Germline V gene lookup returns CDR1 SEHNR and CDR2 FQNEAQ (reference sequence). V trimming: 5 bases; J trimming: 0 bases; junction bases outside the gene matches: 9. The CDR3 consists of 18 residues. The CDR3: CASSQGDRGYATNEKLFF. CDR3 DNA: TGTGCCAGCAGCCAAGGGGACAGGGGCTACGCAACTAATGAAAAACTGTTTTTT.